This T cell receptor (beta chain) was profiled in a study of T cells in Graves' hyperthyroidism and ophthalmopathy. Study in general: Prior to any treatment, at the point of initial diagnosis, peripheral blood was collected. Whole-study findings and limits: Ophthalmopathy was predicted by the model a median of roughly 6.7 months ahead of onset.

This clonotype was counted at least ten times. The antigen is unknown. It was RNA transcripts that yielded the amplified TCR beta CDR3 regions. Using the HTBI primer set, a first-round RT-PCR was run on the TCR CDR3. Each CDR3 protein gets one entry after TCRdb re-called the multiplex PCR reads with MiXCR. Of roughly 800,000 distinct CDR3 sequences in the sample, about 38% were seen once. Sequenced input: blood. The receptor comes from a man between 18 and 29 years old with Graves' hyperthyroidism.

CDR3 amino acids: CATSSGISGETQYF. DNA of the CDR3: TGTGCCACCAGCAGTGGGATTAGCGGGGAGACCCAGTACTTC. The rearrangement joins TRBV15 to TRBJ2-5, with 7 bases lining up with TRBD2. Germline CDR1 reads LNHNV; CDR2 reads YYDKDF (reference sequence). Trimming took 3 bases from V and 5 from J; bases not matched to a gene: 6. There are 14 residues in the CDR3.